These T cell receptor beta chains were read from a single sample in a study of shared clonotypes between healthy human individuals. Sequencing used immunoSEQ multiplex PCR; TCRdb keeps in-frame clones, though not all of them. Of about 1.5 million clones listed, over 95% are singletons. Input material: naive CD4+ T cells sorted from blood. The receptors come from a man between 25 and 39 years old in good health. Each CDR3 is given without its conserved first and last residue.

V gene,CDR3 protein
TRBV6-5,ASSSEAGVTYEQY
TRBV14,ASSQALRRSTDTQY
TRBV11-2,ASSPGVRRNTGELF
TRBV6-1,ASALYEQY
TRBV7-8,ASSSVSGNHEQF
TRBV29-1,SPEQGAGTEAF
TRBV28,ASSKRVEKLF
TRBV9,ASSVVGQGNTGELF
TRBV29-1,SVKQTVSYNEQF
TRBV7-9,ASSRDGYYEQY
TRBV18,ASSPTGRNEKLF
TRBV7-3,ASSLEMNTEAF
TRBV5-1,ASSLTPAEEQF
TRBV5-4,ASSLSVSGSGETQY
TRBV6-5,ASSYRSGELF
TRBV6-6,ASSWTGFTDTQY
TRBV7-9,ASSRDRSSYEQY
TRBV30,AWRSPPGQGVYTDTQY
TRBV5-1,ASSLAALAGGDTQY
TRBV14,ASSQRVLGNEQF
TRBV5-4,ASSLEPAGIYEQY
TRBV28,ASVAGGPYGYT
TRBV30,AWSSGTYEKLF